One and the same sample provided the 18 T cell receptor beta chains below, sequenced in a study of early T cells in non-severe SARS-CoV-2 infection. TCRdb re-called the 5' RACE reads with MiXCR, one entry per CDR3 protein. The sample includes tens of thousands of distinct CDR3 sequences, roughly 11% of them seen just once. Source material: whole blood. Receptors were obtained from an adult who was a healthcare worker with PCR-confirmed SARS-CoV-2 infection or an uninfected control (not recorded which).

This clonotype was observed a few times. The chain is built from TRBV11-2 and TRBJ2-2; D not resolved. V lost 6 bases, J lost 5 bases, and 16 bases lay in between. Germline V gives CDR1 SGHAT, CDR2 FQNNGV. CDR3 length: 15 amino acids. Here the CDR3 DNA reads TGTGCCAGCAGACCTCTAACTTCCGGGACCGGGGAGCTGTTTTTT. Residues: CASRPLTSGTGELFF.

This clonotype was counted ten times or more. This chain links TRBV28 with TRBJ2-7; 12 positions agree with TRBD2. Per germline, CDR1 MDHEN and CDR2 SYDVKM. Germline trimming cut 6 bases from V and 4 bases from J; bases unmatched to any gene: 10. The CDR3 length is 16 residues. The DNA of the CDR3 is TGTGCCAGCAGCCTAGAGGGACTAGCGGGCGGGTACGAGCAGTACTTC. Translation: CASSLEGLAGGYEQYF.

This chain connects TRBV2 to TRBJ2-2, with D tentatively TRBD2 (6 bases). Trimming left V 7 bases short and J 4 bases short, with 10 bases between. Looked up from germline, CDR1 is SNHLY and CDR2 is FYNNEI. The CDR3 has 13 amino acids. The CDR3 protein is CASKLGLTGELFF. CDR3 sequence (DNA): TGTGCCAGCAAGTTGGGACTCACCGGGGAGCTGTTTTTT. Filled out from reference TRBV2 and TRBJ2-2, the complete variable domain reads EPEVTQTPSHQVTQMGQEVILRCVPISNHLYFYWYRQILGQKVEFLVSFYNNEISEKSEIFDDQFSVERPDGSNFTLKIRSTKLEDSAMYFCASKLGLTGELFFGEGSRLTVL.

The chain has TRBV5-1 and TRBJ2-2; D not resolved. The CDR3 has 17 amino acids. V lost 3 bases and J 6 bases, leaving 21 bases between the germline ends. Looked up from germline, CDR1 is SGHRS and CDR2 is YFSETQ. CDR3 sequence: CASSYFSLQSAPGELFF. The DNA for the CDR3 is TGCGCCAGCAGCTACTTCTCCCTTCAGTCAGCCCCCGGGGAGCTGTTTTTT. The entire variable domain, with the rest obtained from reference TRBV5-1 and TRBJ2-2, is as follows: KAGVTQTPRYLIKTRGQQVTLSCSPISGHRSVSWYQQTPGQGLQFLFEYFSETQRNKGNFPGRFSGRQFSNSRSEMNVSTLELGDSALYLCASSYFSLQSAPGELFFGEGSRLTVL.

This clonotype showed up just a few times. The chain has TRBV5-6 and TRBJ2-7, with TRBD1 matching over 7 bases. Germline V gene sequence: CDR1 SGHDT, CDR2 YYEEEE. V lost 0 bases, J lost 4 bases, and 7 bases stayed unmatched. The CDR3 loop spans 15 amino acids. The CDR3 reads CASSLGIRGQYEQYF. CDR3 DNA: TGTGCCAGCAGCTTGGGGATTAGGGGGCAGTACGAGCAGTACTTC.

The chain uses TRBV9 and TRBJ2-7, with D possibly being TRBD1 (7 bases). The germline V gene encodes CDR1 SGDLS and CDR2 YYNGEE. CDR3 length equals 14 residues. The ends were cut back, 4 bases at V and 1 base at J, with 12 bases in the middle. The CDR3 sequence is CASSPTGRSYEQYF. CDR3 coding DNA: TGTGCCAGCAGCCCGACAGGGAGGTCCTACGAGCAGTACTTC.

This clonotype was recorded at least ten times. This rearrangement joins TRBV3-1 to TRBJ1-6, with 10 bases lining up with TRBD1. The CDR3 spans 16 residues. Germline V lookup: CDR1 LGHDT, CDR2 YNNKEL (reference sequence). V lost 0 bases to trimming and J lost 10 bases; unmatched junction nucleotides: 6. The CDR3: CASSQERGQGRSPLHF. In DNA, the CDR3 is TGTGCCAGCAGCCAAGAGAGGGGACAGGGGAGATCACCCCTCCACTTT.

The genes are TRBV28 and TRBJ1-1, with 7 nucleotides matching TRBD1. Trimming took 5 bases from V and 5 from J; bases not matched to a gene: 5. CDR1 is MDHEN and CDR2 is SYDVKM in the germline V gene. This CDR3 is built from 13 residues. In DNA form, the CDR3 reads TGTGCCAGCAGTGAGGGGGCGGGAACTGAAGCTTTCTTT. Amino acids: CASSEGAGTEAFF.

This clonotype has ten or more counts. The chain is built from TRBV20-1 and TRBJ2-3, with a weak D call TRBD1 (6 bases). The V gene's germline CDR1 is DFQATT and CDR2 SNEGSKA (reference sequence). This CDR3 is built from 13 residues. V lost 6 bases and J lost 0, with 10 bases in between. CDR3 DNA sequence: TGCAGTGCCCCTGGACAGAGCACAGATACGCAGTATTTT. This codes for CSAPGQSTDTQYF.

This clonotype was observed a handful of times. This chain links TRBV4-1 with TRBJ2-2; possible D gene TRBD2, 5 bases. Germline V lookup: CDR1 MGHRA, CDR2 YSYEKL. This CDR3 contains 18 residues. V was trimmed by 0 bases and J by 3 bases, leaving 17 bases between them. The CDR3 here is CASSQDTVRSGYTGELFF. In DNA, the CDR3 is TGCGCCAGCAGCCAAGACACGGTTCGGAGCGGCTACACCGGGGAGCTGTTTTTT.

Ten or more counts support this clonotype. J is TRBJ1-1 and V is TRBV10-3; D is uncertain. The germline V gene encodes CDR1 ENHRY and CDR2 SYGVKD. Between the trimmed V and J ends, which lost 7 bases and 1 base, there was a span of 10 bases. This CDR3 is 13 amino acids long. The CDR3 region is CAITVDQNTEAFF. The CDR3 coding sequence is TGTGCCATCACTGTCGACCAGAACACTGAAGCTTTCTTT.

This sequence joins TRBV12-3 or TRBV12-4 and TRBJ2-4, with D possibly TRBD1 on 5 matching bases. This CDR3 region has 17 residues. Trimming removed 1 base at V and 6 bases at J, with 19 bases between. The CDR3 loop reads CASSLGSGRQTSNIQYF. DNA of the CDR3: TGTGCCAGCAGTTTAGGATCGGGTCGACAGACCTCAAACATTCAGTACTTC.

The table lists this clonotype with many counts. The chain uses TRBV29-1 and TRBJ2-3; D is unresolved. The length of the CDR3 is 14 residues. Germline V gene lookup returns CDR1 SQVTM and CDR2 ANQGSEA. Trimming pared 3 bases from V and 1 base from J, leaving 11 bases between. Here the CDR3 reads CSVEYQVGTDTQYF. DNA of the CDR3: TGCAGCGTTGAGTATCAGGTCGGCACAGATACGCAGTATTTT.

This clonotype showed up many times. J is TRBJ2-1 and V is TRBV6-2 or TRBV6-3; D unresolved. The V gene's germline CDR1 is MNHEY and CDR2 SVGEGT. Between the trimmed V and J ends, which lost 10 bases and 7 bases, there was a span of 17 bases. This CDR3 is 13 amino acids long. The CDR3 spells CATHRSLFNEQFF. CDR3 DNA sequence: TGTGCCACCCACCGGTCTCTCTTTAATGAGCAGTTCTTC.

The sample holds many counts of this clonotype. In DNA, the CDR3 is TGCGCCAGCAGCCTAGACGTTTCCTACGAGCAGTACTTC. Translating it yields CASSLDVSYEQYF. The chain uses TRBV5-1 and TRBJ2-7; D is undetermined. Germline lookup yields CDR1 SGHRS and CDR2 YFSETQ. The V gene lost 4 bases and the J gene lost 1 base, with 9 bases spanning the gap. This CDR3 has 13 amino acids.

This clonotype appeared many times. The chain joins TRBV10-3 to TRBJ1-5; 10 nucleotides line up with TRBD1. Germline-derived CDR1 and CDR2 are ENHRY and SYGVKD. The CDR3 is 17 residues long. Trimming at V came to 10 bases and at J to 2 bases, leaving 14 bases not matched to a gene. CDR3 region: CATGQGENRVGNQPQHF. CDR3 DNA: TGTGCCACCGGACAGGGGGAAAATCGGGTTGGCAATCAGCCCCAGCATTTT.

This clonotype was counted at least ten times. The chain combines TRBV6-5 with TRBJ2-1, with D uncertain. This CDR3 contains 13 residues. V gave up 6 bases and J gave up 1 base, with 7 bases separating them. Germline CDR1 is MNHEY and CDR2 is SVGAGI. The CDR3 DNA reads as TGTGCCAGCAGCTCCGGGTCCTACAATGAGCAGTTCTTC. Protein: CASSSGSYNEQFF.

The J gene is TRBJ2-1, the V gene TRBV5-6; D is ambiguous. The V end lost 2 bases, the J end lost 2 bases, and 8 bases lay between the germline ends. Germline V CDR1 and CDR2: SGHDT, YYEEEE. The CDR3 contains 14 residues. Here the CDR3 DNA reads TGTGCCAGCAGCTTCCAGGAAACCTACAATGAGCAGTTCTTC. Amino acid sequence: CASSFQETYNEQFF.